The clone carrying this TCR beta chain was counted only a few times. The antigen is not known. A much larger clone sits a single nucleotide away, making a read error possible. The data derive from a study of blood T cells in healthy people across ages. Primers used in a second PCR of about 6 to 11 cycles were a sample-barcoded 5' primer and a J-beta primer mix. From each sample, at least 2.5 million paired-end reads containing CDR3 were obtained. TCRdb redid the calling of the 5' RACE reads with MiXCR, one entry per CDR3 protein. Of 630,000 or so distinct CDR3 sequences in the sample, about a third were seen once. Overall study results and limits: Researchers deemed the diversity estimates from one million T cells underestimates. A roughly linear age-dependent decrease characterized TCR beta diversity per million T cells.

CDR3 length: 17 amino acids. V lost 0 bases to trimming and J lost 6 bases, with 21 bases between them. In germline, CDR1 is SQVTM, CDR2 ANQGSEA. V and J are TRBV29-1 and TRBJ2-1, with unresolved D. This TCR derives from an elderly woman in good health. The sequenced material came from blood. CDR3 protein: CSVEDQAGRRFSNEQFF. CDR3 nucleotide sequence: TGCAGCGTTGAAGATCAAGCCGGACGGAGATTTAGCAATGAGCAGTTCTTC.